The rows below give T cell receptor beta chains drawn from one sample of a study of cytomegalovirus exposure and HLA in healthy donors. TCRdb's table, derived via immunoSEQ multiplex PCR, lists solely in-frame clones and lacks some. This sample has under 200,000 clones, with roughly 77% found just once. The source material was PBMCs. These receptor sequences come from a male donor in good health and CMV-seropositive. Both conserved end residues are part of each CDR3. Each record gives: J gene, clone size, D gene, V gene, CDR3 protein, CDR3 DNA. A D gene is named only where the DNA matches it firmly. A row's size may be missing; if present it is once, few, many or a size class.

TRBJ2-1 - TRBD2 TRBV19 CASSIVAGVNYNEQFF TGTGCCAGTAGTATTGTGGCGGGGGTCAACTACAATGAGCAGTTCTTC
TRBJ2-1 - - TRBV6-1 CASSVDSPAAYNEQFF TGTGCCAGCAGTGTGGACTCCCCGGCCGCCTACAATGAGCAGTTCTTC
TRBJ2-3 - TRBD2 TRBV4-3 CASSQEGAGEITDTQYF TGCGCCAGCAGCCAAGAAGGTGCGGGAGAGATCACAGATACGCAGTATTTT
TRBJ2-7 - TRBD2 TRBV27 CASSFSGTNVFEQYF TGTGCCAGCAGTTTCTCCGGGACTAACGTCTTCGAGCAGTACTTC
TRBJ2-7 - - TRBV6-5 CASRGAGISYEQYF TGTGCCAGCAGAGGGGCAGGGATATCCTACGAGCAGTACTTC
TRBJ1-5 - TRBD1 TRBV27 CASRDPQGLGQPQHF TGTGCCAGCAGGGACCCACAGGGGTTGGGTCAGCCCCAGCATTTT
TRBJ2-7 few TRBD2 TRBV28 CASSLLAGDYEQYF TGTGCCAGCAGTTTACTAGCGGGGGACTACGAGCAGTACTTC
TRBJ1-3 - - TRBV11-2 CASSLSLLGNTIYF TGTGCCAGCAGCTTGTCCTTATTGGGAAACACCATATATTTT
TRBJ2-3 - TRBD1 TRBV7-2 CASSLSGGSFADTQYF TGTGCCAGCAGCTTGTCAGGGGGCAGTTTCGCAGATACGCAGTATTTT
TRBJ1-5 - TRBD1 TRBV9 CASSADRGNQPQHF TGTGCCAGCAGCGCGGACAGGGGAAATCAGCCCCAGCATTTT
TRBJ2-3 - - TRBV6-6 CASSSPGSTDTQYF TGTGCCAGCAGTTCACCAGGGAGCACAGATACGCAGTATTTT
TRBJ2-7 - TRBD1 TRBV29-1 CSARQGEFYEQYF TGCAGCGCAAGACAGGGAGAATTCTACGAGCAGTACTTC
TRBJ2-3 - - TRBV10-3 CAISETTPGTDTQYF TGTGCCATCAGTGAGACCACCCCGGGCACAGATACGCAGTATTTT
TRBJ2-2 once TRBD1 TRBV7-3 CASSPSGTGRSGELFF TGTGCCAGCAGCCCGTCCGGGACAGGGCGATCCGGGGAGCTGTTTTTT
TRBJ2-5 - - TRBV5-1 CASSLTAHQETQYF TGCGCCAGCAGCTTGACAGCTCACCAAGAGACCCAGTACTTC
TRBJ2-1 - - TRBV5-8 CASSYGTEQFF TGTGCCAGCAGCTATGGCACTGAGCAGTTCTTC
TRBJ1-1 - - TRBV5-1 CASSLLQGNTEAFF TGCGCCAGCAGCTTGTTACAGGGGAACACTGAAGCTTTCTTT
TRBJ1-2 - TRBD1 TRBV7-9 CASSEGQGVGYGYTF TGTGCCAGCAGCGAGGGACAGGGGGTAGGGTATGGCTACACCTTC
TRBJ1-2 - TRBD1 TRBV29-1 CSVEVWGTGRGANYGYTF TGCAGCGTTGAAGTGTGGGGGACAGGGAGGGGAGCTAACTATGGCTACACCTTC
TRBJ2-3 few TRBD2 TRBV6-6 CASSLAGNMHTQYF TGTGCCAGCAGTTTAGCGGGAAACATGCATACGCAGTATTTT
TRBJ1-2 - - TRBV19 CASMSGNYGYTF TGTGCCAGTATGAGCGGGAACTATGGCTACACCTTC
TRBJ2-7 few TRBD1 TRBV7-2 CASSFGGTGGGEQYF TGTGCCAGCAGCTTCGGGGGGACAGGGGGAGGCGAGCAGTACTTC
TRBJ1-6 - - TRBV11-2 CASSLEGRDSPLHF TGTGCCAGCAGCTTAGAAGGCAGGGATTCACCCCTCCACTTT
TRBJ1-5 - TRBD1 TRBV6-5 CASSYGQGSNQPQHF TGTGCCAGCAGTTACGGACAGGGGAGCAATCAGCCCCAGCATTTT
TRBJ1-5 - - TRBV28 CASIGGNQPQHF TGTGCCAGCATCGGGGGTAATCAGCCCCAGCATTTT
TRBJ1-6 - - TRBV9 CASSVEARRNSPLHF TGTGCCAGCAGCGTAGAGGCCAGGAGGAATTCACCCCTCCACTTT
TRBJ2-7 few - TRBV5-1 CASSVDFTYEQYF TGCGCCAGCAGCGTCGACTTTACCTACGAGCAGTACTTC
TRBJ1-5 - TRBD1 TRBV5-6 CASSPDRGLDQPQHF TGTGCCAGCAGCCCGGACAGGGGGCTAGATCAGCCCCAGCATTTT
TRBJ2-1 once - TRBV11-2 CASSFGLLRGYNEQFF TGTGCCAGCAGCTTCGGCCTGTTGCGAGGCTACAATGAGCAGTTCTTC
TRBJ2-3 - TRBD2 TRBV18 CASSAGLATDTQYF TGTGCCAGCTCTGCTGGACTAGCGACAGATACGCAGTATTTT
TRBJ2-7 - TRBD2 TRBV11-1 CASSLRGTSGSKQYF TGTGCCAGCAGCTTACGCGGGACTAGCGGGAGCAAGCAGTACTTC
TRBJ2-1 - TRBD2 TRBV7-3 CASSPLGSGGSGEQFF TGTGCCAGCAGCCCGTTAGGGAGCGGGGGATCGGGTGAGCAGTTCTTC
TRBJ2-1 - TRBD2 TRBV6-1 CASRGVAGALNEQFF TGTGCCAGCCGGGGGGTAGCGGGGGCCCTCAATGAGCAGTTCTTC
TRBJ2-7 - - TRBV28 CASTLKTYADYEQYF TGTGCCAGCACCCTAAAGACCTATGCGGATTACGAGCAGTACTTC
TRBJ1-1 - - TRBV15 CATSRDLRTEKNTEAFF TGTGCCACCAGCAGAGATCTCCGGACAGAGAAGAACACTGAAGCTTTCTTT
TRBJ2-3 - TRBD1 TRBV5-1 CASLRQGGADTQYF TGCGCCAGCTTGAGACAGGGCGGAGCAGATACGCAGTATTTT
TRBJ1-2 - - TRBV6-1 CASSETRNSGTQAGYTF TGTGCCAGCAGTGAAACGCGGAATTCGGGGACACAGGCTGGCTACACCTTC
TRBJ1-5 - - TRBV29-1 CSVVAAFNQPQHF TGCAGCGTTGTAGCAGCGTTCAATCAGCCCCAGCATTTT
TRBJ2-7 - - TRBV2 CASSPSRGYEQYF TGTGCCAGCAGTCCGTCCAGGGGTTACGAGCAGTACTTC
TRBJ1-4 - - TRBV19 CASRNREGNEKLFF TGTGCCAGTAGAAACAGGGAAGGGAATGAAAAACTGTTTTTT
TRBJ2-2 - TRBD1 TRBV25-1 CASSPLIGQGGKAGELFF TGTGCCAGCAGTCCTCTCATAGGACAGGGAGGAAAGGCCGGGGAGCTGTTTTTT
TRBJ2-7 once - TRBV7-2 CASSQIMGHYEQYF TGTGCCAGCAGCCAAATCATGGGCCACTACGAGCAGTACTTC
TRBJ2-7 - - TRBV7-8 CASSPVAGPAGYEQYF TGTGCCAGCAGCCCAGTCGCGGGACCGGCGGGCTACGAGCAGTACTTC
TRBJ2-3 - - TRBV28 CASSQYTIAEYF TGTGCCAGCAGCCAATACACTATCGCCGAGTATTTT
TRBJ2-3 - - TRBV7-9 CAGEGSGTDTQYF TGTGCCGGAGAAGGGAGTGGCACAGATACGCAGTATTTT
TRBJ1-2 - - TRBV5-8 CASSLGGSRPLGGYTF TGTGCCAGCAGCTTGGGAGGGAGTAGGCCCCTAGGCGGCTACACCTTC